This entry is about one T cell receptor beta chain. This entry is derived from a study of T cells in Graves' hyperthyroidism and ophthalmopathy. Amplification of TCR beta CDR3 regions used RNA as the template. Initially, a first-round RT-PCR of the TCR CDR3 employed the HTBI primer set. Each CDR3 protein gets one entry after TCRdb re-called the multiplex PCR reads with MiXCR. In the table there are hundreds of thousands of distinct CDR3 sequences, approximately 14% of which are singletons. The CDR3 is made up of 13 amino acids. Germline V CDR1 and CDR2: LNHDA, SQIVND (reference sequence). Trimming stripped 0 bases from V and 8 bases from J, with 10 bases between.

This clonotype was obtained from a middle-aged woman with Graves' ophthalmopathy. The chain is built from TRBV19 and TRBJ1-1; tentative D call: TRBD1 (5 bases). The sequenced sample consisted of blood. The CDR3 sequence: CASSIEDSGEAFF. The CDR3 nucleotides are TGTGCCAGTAGTATAGAGGACTCAGGGGAAGCTTTCTTT.